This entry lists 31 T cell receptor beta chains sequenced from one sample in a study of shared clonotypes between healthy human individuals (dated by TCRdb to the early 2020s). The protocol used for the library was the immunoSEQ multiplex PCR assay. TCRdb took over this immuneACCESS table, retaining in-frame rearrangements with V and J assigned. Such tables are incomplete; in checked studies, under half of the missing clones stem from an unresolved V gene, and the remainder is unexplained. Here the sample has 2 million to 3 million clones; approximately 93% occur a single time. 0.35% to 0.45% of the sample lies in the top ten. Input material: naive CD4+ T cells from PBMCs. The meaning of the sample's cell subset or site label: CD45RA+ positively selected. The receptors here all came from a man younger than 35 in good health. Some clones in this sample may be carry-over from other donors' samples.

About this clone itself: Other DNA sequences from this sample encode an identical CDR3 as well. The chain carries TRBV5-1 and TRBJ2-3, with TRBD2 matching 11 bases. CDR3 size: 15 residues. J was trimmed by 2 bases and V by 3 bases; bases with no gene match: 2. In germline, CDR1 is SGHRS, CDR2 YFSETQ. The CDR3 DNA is TGCGCCAGCAGCTCGACTAGCGGGACCACAGATACGCAGTATTTT. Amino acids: CASSSTSGTTDTQYF.

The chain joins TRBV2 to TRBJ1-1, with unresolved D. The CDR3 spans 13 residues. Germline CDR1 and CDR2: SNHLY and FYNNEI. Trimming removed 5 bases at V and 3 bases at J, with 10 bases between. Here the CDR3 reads CASSPVVDTEAFF. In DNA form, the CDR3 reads TGTGCCAGCAGTCCCGTGGTGGACACTGAAGCTTTCTTT.

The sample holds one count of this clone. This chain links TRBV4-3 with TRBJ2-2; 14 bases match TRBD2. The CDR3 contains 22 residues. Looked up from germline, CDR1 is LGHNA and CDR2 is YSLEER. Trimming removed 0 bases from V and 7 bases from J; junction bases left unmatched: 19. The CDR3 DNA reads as TGCGCCAGCAGCCAAGATAGTAGGGGGACTAGCGGGAGAGGGTGGGTTGGCGGGGAGCTGTTTTTT. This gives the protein CASSQDSRGTSGRGWVGGELFF.

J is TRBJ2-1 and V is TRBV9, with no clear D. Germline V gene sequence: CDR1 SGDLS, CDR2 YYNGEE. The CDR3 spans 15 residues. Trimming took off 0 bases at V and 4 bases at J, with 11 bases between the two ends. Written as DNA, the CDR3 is TGTGCCAGCAGCGTAGCCCCGAACATGTACAATGAGCAGTTCTTC. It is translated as CASSVAPNMYNEQFF. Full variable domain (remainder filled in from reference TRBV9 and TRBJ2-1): DSGVTQTPKHLITATGQRVTLRCSPRSGDLSVYWYQQSLDQGLQFLIQYYNGEERAKGNILERFSAQQFPDLHSELNLSSLELGDSALYFCASSVAPNMYNEQFFGPGTRLTVL.

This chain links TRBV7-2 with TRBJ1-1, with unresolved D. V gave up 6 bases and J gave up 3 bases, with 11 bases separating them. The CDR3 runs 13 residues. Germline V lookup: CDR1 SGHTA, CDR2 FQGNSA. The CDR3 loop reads CASRLGGYTEAFF. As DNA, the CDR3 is TGTGCCAGCAGATTGGGAGGGTACACTGAAGCTTTCTTT.

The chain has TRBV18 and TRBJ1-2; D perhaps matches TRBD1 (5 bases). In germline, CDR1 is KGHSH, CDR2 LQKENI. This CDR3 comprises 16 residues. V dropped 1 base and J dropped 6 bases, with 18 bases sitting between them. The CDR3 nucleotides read TGTGCCAGCTCACCACGTGCAGGGAGCTCTGTCGATGGCTACACCTTC. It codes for CASSPRAGSSVDGYTF.

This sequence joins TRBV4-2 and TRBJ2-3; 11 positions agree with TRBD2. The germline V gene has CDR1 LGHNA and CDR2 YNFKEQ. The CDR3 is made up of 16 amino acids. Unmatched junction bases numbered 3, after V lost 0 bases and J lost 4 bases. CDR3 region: CASSQDVAGGADTQYF. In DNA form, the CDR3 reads TGTGCCAGCAGCCAAGATGTAGCGGGAGGGGCAGATACGCAGTATTTT.

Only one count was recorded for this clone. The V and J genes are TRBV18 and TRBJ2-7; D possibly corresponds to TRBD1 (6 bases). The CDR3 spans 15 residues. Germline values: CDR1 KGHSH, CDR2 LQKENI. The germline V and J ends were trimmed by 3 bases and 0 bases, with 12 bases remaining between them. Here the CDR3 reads CASSPSRGISYEQYF. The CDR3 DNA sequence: TGTGCCAGCTCACCGTCAAGGGGGATCTCCTACGAGCAGTACTTC.

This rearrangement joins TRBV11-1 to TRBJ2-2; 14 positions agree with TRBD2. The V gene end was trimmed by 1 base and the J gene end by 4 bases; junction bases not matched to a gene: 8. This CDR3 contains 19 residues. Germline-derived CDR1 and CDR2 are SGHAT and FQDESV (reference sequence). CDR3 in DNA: TGTGCCAGCAGCTTAGGTGGGACTAGCGGGAGAAGCGGCACCGGGGAGCTGTTTTTT. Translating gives CASSLGGTSGRSGTGELFF.

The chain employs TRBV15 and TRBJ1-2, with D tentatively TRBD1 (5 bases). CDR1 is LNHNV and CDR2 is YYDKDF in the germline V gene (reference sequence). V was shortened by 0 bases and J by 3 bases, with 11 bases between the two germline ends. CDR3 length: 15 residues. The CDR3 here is CATSRDPGKDYGYTF. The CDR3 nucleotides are TGTGCCACCAGCAGAGATCCAGGGAAGGACTATGGCTACACCTTC.

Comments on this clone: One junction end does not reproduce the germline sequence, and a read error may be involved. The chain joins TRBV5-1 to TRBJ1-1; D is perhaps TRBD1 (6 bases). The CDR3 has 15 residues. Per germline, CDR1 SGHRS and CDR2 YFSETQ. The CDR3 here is CASSLVGARNTEAFF. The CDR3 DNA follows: TGCGCCAGCAGTTTGGTGGGGGCGCGGAACACTGAAGCTTTCTTT.

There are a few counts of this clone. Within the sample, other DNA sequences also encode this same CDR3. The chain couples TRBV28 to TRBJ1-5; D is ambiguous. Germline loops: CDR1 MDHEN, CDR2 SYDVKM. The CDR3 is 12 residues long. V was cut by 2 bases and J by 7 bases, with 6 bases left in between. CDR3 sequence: CASSLPGQPQHF. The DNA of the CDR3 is TGTGCCAGCAGTTTACCGGGGCAGCCCCAGCATTTT.

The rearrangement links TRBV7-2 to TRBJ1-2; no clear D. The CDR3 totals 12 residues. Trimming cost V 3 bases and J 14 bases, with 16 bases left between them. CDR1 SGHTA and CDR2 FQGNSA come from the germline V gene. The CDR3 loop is CASSFDVGRRTF. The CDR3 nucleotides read TGTGCCAGCAGCTTTGACGTCGGCAGACGGACCTTC. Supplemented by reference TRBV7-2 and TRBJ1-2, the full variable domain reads GAGVSQSPSNKVTEKGKDVELRCDPISGHTALYWYRQSLGQGLEFLIYFQGNSAPDKSGLPSDRFSAERTGGSVSTLTIQRTQQEDSAVYLCASSFDVGRRTFGSGTRLTVV.

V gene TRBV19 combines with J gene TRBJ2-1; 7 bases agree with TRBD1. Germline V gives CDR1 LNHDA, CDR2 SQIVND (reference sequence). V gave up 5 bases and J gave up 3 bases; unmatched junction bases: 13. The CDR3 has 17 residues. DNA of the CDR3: TGTGCCAGTAGTTCTCGCTTCGACAGGGTTAACTACAATGAGCAGTTCTTC. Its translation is CASSSRFDRVNYNEQFF. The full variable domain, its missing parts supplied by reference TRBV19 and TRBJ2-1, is DGGITQSPKYLFRKEGQNVTLSCEQNLNHDAMYWYRQDPGQGLRLIYYSQIVNDFQKGDIAEGYSVSREKKESFPLTVTSAQKNPTAFYLCASSSRFDRVNYNEQFFGPGTRLTVL.

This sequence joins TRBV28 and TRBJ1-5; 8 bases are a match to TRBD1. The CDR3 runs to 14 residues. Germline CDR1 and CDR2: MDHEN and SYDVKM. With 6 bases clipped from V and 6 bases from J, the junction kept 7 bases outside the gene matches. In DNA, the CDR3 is TGTGCCAGCAGGGACAGGGAGGGAGGTCAGCCCCAGCATTTT. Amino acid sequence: CASRDREGGQPQHF. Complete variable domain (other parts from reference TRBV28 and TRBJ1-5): DVKVTQSSRYLVKRTGEKVFLECVQDMDHENMFWYRQDPGLGLRLIYFSYDVKMKEKGDIPEGYSVSREKKERFSLILESASTNQTSMYLCASRDREGGQPQHFGDGTRLSIL.

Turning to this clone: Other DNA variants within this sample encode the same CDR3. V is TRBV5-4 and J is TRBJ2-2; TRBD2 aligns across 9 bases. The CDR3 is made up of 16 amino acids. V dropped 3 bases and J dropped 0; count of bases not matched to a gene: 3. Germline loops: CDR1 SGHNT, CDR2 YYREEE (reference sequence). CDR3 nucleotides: TGTGCCAGCAGCTCGCGACTAGCGGCGAACACCGGGGAGCTGTTTTTT. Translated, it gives CASSSRLAANTGELFF.

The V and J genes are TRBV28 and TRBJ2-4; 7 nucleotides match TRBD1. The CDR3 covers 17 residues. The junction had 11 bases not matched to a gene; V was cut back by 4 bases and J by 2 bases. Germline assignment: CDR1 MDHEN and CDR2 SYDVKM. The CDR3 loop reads CASSSRQGPQTKNIQYF. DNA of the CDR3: TGTGCCAGCAGTTCCCGACAGGGTCCTCAAACCAAAAACATTCAGTACTTC.

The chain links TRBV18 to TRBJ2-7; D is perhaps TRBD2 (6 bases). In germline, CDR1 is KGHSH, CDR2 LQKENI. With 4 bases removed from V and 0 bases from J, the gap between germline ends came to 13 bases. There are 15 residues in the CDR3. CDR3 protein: CASSLYTGSSYEQYF. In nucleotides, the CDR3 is TGTGCCAGCTCACTCTATACCGGGAGCTCCTACGAGCAGTACTTC.

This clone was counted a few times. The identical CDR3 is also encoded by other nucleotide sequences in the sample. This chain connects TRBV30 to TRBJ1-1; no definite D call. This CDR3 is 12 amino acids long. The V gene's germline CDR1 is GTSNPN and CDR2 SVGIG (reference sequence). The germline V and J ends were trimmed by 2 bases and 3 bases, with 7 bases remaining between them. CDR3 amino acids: CAWSRGYTEAFF. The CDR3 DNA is TGTGCCTGGAGTCGAGGGTACACTGAAGCTTTCTTT.

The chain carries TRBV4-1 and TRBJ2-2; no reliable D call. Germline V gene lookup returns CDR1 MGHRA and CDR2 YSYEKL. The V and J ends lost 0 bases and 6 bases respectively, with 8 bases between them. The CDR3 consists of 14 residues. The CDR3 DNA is TGCGCCAGCAGCCAAGAGGACCCTCCCGGGGAGCTGTTTTTT. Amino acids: CASSQEDPPGELFF.

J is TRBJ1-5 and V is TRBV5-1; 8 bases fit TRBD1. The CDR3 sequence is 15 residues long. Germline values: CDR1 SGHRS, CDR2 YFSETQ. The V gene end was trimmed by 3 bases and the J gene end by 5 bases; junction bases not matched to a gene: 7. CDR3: CASSSTGTGYQPQHF. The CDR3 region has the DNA TGCGCCAGCAGCTCTACCGGGACAGGATATCAGCCCCAGCATTTT.

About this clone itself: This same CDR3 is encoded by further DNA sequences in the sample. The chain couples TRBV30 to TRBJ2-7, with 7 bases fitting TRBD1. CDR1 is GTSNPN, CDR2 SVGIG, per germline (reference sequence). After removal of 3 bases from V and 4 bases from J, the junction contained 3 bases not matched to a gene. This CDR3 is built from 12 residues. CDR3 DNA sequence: TGTGCCTGGAGCCGACAGGGTTACGAGCAGTACTTC. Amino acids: CAWSRQGYEQYF.

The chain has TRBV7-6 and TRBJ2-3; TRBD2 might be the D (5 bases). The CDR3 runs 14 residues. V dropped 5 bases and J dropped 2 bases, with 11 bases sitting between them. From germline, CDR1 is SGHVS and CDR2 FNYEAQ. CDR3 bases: TGTGCCAGCAGCGGAAGCGGAAACACAGATACGCAGTATTTT. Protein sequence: CASSGSGNTDTQYF. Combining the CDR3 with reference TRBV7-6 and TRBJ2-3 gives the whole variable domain GAGVSQSPRYKVTKRGQDVALRCDPISGHVSLYWYRQALGQGPEFLTYFNYEAQQDKSGLPNDRFSAERPEGSISTLTIQRTEQRDSAMYRCASSGSGNTDTQYFGPGTRLTVL.

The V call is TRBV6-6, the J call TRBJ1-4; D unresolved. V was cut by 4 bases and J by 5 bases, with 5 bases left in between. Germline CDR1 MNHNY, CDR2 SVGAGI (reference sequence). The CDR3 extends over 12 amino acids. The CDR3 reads CASSFPNEKLFF. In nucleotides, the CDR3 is TGTGCCAGCAGTTTCCCAAATGAAAAACTGTTTTTT.

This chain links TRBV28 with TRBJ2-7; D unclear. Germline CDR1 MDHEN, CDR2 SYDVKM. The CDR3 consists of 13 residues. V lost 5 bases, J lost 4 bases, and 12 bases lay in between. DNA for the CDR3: TGTGCCAGCAGTCTTCCGCAACAATACGAGCAGTACTTC. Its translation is CASSLPQQYEQYF.

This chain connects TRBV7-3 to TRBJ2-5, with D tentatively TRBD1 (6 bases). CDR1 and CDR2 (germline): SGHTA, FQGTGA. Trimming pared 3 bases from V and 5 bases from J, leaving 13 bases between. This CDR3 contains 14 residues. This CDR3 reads CASSLDSRGETQYF. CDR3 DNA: TGTGCCAGCAGCTTGGACAGCCGTGGGGAGACCCAGTACTTC.

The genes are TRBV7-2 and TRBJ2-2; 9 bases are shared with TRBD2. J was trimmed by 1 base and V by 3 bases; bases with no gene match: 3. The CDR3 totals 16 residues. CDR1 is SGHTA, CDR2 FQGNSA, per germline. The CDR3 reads CASSLTSGLNTGELFF. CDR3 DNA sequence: TGTGCCAGCAGCTTGACTAGCGGCCTGAACACCGGGGAGCTGTTTTTT.

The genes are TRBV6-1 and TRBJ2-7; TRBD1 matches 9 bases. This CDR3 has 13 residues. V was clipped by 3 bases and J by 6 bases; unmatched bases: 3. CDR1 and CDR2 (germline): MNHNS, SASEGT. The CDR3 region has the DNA TGTGCCAGCAGTGACAACAGGGGGCTCGAGCAGTACTTC. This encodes CASSDNRGLEQYF.

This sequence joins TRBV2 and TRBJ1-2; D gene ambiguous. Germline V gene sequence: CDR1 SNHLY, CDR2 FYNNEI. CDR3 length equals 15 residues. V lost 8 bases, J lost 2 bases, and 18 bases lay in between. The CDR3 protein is CASGSAGFPNYGYTF. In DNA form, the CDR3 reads TGTGCCAGCGGAAGCGCGGGGTTTCCAAACTATGGCTACACCTTC.

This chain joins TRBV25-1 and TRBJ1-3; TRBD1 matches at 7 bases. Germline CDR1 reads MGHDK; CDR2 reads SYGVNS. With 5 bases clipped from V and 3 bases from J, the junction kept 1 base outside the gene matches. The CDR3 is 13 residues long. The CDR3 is CASSRTGGNTIYF. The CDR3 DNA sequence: TGTGCCAGCAGTAGGACAGGTGGAAACACCATATATTTT.

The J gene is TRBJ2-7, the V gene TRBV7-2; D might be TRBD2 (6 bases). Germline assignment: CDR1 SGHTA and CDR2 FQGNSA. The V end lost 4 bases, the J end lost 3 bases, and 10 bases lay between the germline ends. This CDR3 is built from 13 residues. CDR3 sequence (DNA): TGTGCCAGCAGCTCTCAGGGAGGCTACGAGCAGTACTTC. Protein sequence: CASSSQGGYEQYF.